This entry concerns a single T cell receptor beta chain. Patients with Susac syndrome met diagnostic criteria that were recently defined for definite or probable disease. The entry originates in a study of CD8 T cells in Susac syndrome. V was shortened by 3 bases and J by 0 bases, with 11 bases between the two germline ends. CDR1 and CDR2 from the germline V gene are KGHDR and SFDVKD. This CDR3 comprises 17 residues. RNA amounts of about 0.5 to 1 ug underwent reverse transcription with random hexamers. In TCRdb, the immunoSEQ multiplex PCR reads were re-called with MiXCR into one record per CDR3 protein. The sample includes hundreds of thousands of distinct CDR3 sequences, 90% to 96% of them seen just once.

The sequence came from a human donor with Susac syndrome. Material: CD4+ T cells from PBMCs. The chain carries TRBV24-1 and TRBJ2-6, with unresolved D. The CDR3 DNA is TGTGCCACCAGTGATCGCCGTGGGCTCTCTGGGGCCAACGTCCTGACTTTC. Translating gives CATSDRRGLSGANVLTF.